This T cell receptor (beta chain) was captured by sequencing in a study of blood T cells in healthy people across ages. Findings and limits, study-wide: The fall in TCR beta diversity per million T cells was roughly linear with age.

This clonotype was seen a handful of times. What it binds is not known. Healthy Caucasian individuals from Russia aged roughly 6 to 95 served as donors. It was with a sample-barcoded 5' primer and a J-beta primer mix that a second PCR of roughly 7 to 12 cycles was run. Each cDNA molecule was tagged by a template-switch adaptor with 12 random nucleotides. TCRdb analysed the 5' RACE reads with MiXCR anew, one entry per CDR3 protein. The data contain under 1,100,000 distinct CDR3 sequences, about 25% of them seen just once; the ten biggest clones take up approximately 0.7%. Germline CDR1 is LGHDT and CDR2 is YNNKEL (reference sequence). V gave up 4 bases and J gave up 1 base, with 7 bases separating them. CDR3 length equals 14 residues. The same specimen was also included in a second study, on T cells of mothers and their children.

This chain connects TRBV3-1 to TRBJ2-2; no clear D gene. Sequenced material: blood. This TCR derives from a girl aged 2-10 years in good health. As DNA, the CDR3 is TGTGCCAGCAGCCCTTTACAGAACACCGGGGAGCTGTTTTTT. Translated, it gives CASSPLQNTGELFF.